This T cell receptor (beta chain) is from a study of CD8 T cells in ankylosing spondylitis. Findings and limits, study-wide: Disease-linked clones reportedly concentrated significantly in matched ankylosing spondylitis synovial fluid. The study identified a TCR beta motif of 7 or 8 highly homologous variants that appeared characteristic of ankylosing spondylitis blood.

Trimming took 8 bases from V and 3 from J; bases not matched to a gene: 3. The V gene's germline CDR1 is SQVTM and CDR2 ANQGSEA. CDR3 length equals 12 residues. This clonotype was seen at least ten times. Its antigen is unidentified. Making the TCR beta libraries involved quantitative 5'-RACE with molecular barcodes. TCRdb reprocessed the 5' RACE reads with MiXCR, giving one entry per CDR3 protein. The sample lists approximately 500,000 distinct CDR3 sequences; about 13% were seen once. The receptor comes from a male donor with ankylosing spondylitis. The sequencing sample was made of blood, either unsorted or a sorted T cell fraction (not recorded which). J is TRBJ2-4 and V is TRBV29-1; 8 nucleotides line up with TRBD2. This CDR3 reads CSILAGKNIQYF. For the CDR3, the DNA is TGCAGCATTCTAGCGGGCAAAAACATTCAGTACTTC.